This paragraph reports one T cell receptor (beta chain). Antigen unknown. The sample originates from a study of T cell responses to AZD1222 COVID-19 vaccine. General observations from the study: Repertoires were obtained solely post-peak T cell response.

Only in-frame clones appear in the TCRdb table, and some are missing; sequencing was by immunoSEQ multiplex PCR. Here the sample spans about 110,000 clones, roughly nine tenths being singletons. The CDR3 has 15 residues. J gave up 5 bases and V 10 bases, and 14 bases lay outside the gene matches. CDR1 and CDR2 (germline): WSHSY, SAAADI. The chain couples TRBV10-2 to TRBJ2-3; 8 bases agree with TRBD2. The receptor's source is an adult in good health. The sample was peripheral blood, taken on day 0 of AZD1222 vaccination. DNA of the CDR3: TGCGCCACCCACCGGGCAGCGGGAGCGGGAGATACGCAGTATTTT. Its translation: CATHRAAGAGDTQYF.